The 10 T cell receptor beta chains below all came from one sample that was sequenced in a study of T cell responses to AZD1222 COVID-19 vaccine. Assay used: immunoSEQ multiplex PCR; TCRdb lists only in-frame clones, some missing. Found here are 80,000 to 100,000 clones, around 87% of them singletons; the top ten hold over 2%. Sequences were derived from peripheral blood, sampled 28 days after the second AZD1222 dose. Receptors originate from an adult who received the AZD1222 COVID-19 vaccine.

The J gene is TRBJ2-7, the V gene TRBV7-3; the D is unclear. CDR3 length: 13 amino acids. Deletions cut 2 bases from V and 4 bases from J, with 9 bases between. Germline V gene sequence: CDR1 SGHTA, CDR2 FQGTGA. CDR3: CASSLQNGYEQYF. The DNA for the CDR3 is TGTGCCAGCAGCTTACAGAACGGATACGAGCAGTACTTC. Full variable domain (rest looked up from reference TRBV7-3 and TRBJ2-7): GAGVSQTPSNKVTEKGKYVELRCDPISGHTALYWYRQSLGQGPEFLIYFQGTGAADDSGLPNDRFFAVRPEGSVSTLKIQRTERGDSAVYLCASSLQNGYEQYFGPGTRLTVT.

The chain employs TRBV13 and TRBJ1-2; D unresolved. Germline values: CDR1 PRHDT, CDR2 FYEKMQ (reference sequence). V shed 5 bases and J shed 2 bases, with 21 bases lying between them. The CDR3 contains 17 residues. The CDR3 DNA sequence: TGTGCCAGCAGCCCCCCCTTTTGGAGGGATTCAAACTATGGCTACACCTTC. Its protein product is CASSPPFWRDSNYGYTF.

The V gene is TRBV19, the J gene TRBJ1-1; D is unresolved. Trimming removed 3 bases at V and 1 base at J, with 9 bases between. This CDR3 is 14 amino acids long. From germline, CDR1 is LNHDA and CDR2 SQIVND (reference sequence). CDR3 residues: CASSISLTNTEAFF. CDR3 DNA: TGTGCCAGTAGTATCTCTCTGACGAACACTGAAGCTTTCTTT.

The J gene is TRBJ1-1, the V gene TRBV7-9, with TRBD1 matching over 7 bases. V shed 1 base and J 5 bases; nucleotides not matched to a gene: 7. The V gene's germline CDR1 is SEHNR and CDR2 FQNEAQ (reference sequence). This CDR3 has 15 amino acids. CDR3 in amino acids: CASSLDRAGGTEAFF. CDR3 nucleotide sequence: TGTGCCAGCAGCTTAGATCGGGCAGGGGGTACTGAAGCTTTCTTT. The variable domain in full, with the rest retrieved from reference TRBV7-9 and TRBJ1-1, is DTGVSQNPRHKITKRGQNVTFRCDPISEHNRLYWYRQTLGQGPEFLTYFQNEAQLEKSRLLSDRFSAERPKGSFSTLEIQRTEQGDSAMYLCASSLDRAGGTEAFFGQGTRLTVV.

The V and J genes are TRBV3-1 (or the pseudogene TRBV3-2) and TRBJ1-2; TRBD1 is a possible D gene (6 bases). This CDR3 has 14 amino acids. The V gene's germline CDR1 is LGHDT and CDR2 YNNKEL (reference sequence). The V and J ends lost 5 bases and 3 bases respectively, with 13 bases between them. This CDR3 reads CASSNRDRYYGYTF. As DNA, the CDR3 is TGTGCCAGCAGCAACAGGGACCGATACTATGGCTACACCTTC.

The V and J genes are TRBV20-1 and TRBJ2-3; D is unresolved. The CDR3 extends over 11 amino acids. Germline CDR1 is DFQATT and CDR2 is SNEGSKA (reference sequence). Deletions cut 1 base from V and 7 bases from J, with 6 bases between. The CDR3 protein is CSARGAYTQYF. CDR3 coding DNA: TGCAGTGCTAGAGGAGCTTATACGCAGTATTTT.

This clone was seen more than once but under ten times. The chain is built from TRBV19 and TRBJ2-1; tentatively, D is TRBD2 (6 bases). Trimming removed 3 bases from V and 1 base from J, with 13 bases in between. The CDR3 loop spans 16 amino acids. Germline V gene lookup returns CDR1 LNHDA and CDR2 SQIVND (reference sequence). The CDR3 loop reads CASSIITGVSYNEQFF. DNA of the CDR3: TGTGCCAGTAGTATTATCACGGGGGTATCCTACAATGAGCAGTTCTTC.

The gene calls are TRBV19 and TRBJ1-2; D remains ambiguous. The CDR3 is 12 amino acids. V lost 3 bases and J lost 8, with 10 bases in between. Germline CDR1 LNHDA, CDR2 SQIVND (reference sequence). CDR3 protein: CASSIGLGGYTF. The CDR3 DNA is TGTGCCAGTAGTATCGGCCTTGGGGGCTACACCTTC.

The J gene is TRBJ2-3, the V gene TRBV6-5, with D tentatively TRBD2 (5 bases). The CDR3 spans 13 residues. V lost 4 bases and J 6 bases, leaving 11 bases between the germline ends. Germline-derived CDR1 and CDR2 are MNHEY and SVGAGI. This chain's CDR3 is CASSLRVMDTQYF. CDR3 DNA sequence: TGTGCCAGCAGTTTGAGGGTAATGGATACGCAGTATTTT.

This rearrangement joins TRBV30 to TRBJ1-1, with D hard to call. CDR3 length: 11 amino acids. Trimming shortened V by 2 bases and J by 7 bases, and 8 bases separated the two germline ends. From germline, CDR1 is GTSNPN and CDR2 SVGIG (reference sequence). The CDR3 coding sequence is TGTGCCTGGAGTTTTTGGAGTGAAGCTTTCTTT. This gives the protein CAWSFWSEAFF.